The TCR beta chain under discussion was sequenced for a study of blood T cell repertoires in COVID-19. Study context: Some COVID-19 samples were acute and others convalescent; all came from the United States, Italy and Spain. PBMCs, B-cell-depleted T cells, or T cells were the source of the cDNA or gDNA that made up the material.

Original analysis: Estimation of nucleated cell counts relied on the amplification of reference gene primers. Profiled with immunoSEQ multiplex PCR; TCRdb holds only in-frame clones, not every one. The DNA gave D and trimming, while V, J and clone size come from that table. This table has 200,000 to 300,000 clones, about 83% appearing once. J was trimmed by 8 bases and V by 5 bases; bases with no gene match: 5. There are 12 residues in the CDR3. Germline CDR1 SEHNR, CDR2 FQNEAQ (reference sequence). The genes are TRBV7-9 and TRBJ1-1; TRBD1 matches at 7 bases. The sequencing input was peripheral blood. The receptor was derived from a man over 45 with acute or convalescent COVID-19. CDR3 nucleotides: TGTGCCAGCAGCCCGAAGACAGGGGAAGCTTTCTTT. It is translated as CASSPKTGEAFF. The whole variable domain, remainder taken from reference TRBV7-9 and TRBJ1-1, is DTGVSQNPRHKITKRGQNVTFRCDPISEHNRLYWYRQTLGQGPEFLTYFQNEAQLEKSRLLSDRFSAERPKGSFSTLEIQRTEQGDSAMYLCASSPKTGEAFFGQGTRLTVV.